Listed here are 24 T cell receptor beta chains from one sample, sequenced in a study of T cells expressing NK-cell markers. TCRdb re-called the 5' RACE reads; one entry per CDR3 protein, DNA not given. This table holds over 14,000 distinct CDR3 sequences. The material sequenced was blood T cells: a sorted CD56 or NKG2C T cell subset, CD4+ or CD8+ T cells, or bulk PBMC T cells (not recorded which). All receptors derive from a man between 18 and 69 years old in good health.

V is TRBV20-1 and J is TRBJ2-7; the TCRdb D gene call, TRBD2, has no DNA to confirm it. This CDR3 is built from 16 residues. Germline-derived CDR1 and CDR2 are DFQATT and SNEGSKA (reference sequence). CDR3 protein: CSASPLTSGTVYEQYF.

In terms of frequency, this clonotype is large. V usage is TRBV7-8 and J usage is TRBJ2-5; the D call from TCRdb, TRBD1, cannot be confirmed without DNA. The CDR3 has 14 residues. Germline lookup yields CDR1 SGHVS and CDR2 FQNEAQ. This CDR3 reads CASSHYPPGETQYF.

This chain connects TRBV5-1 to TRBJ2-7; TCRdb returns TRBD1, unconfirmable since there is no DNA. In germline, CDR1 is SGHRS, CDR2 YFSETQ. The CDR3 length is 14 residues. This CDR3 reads CASSGRDSIYEQYF.

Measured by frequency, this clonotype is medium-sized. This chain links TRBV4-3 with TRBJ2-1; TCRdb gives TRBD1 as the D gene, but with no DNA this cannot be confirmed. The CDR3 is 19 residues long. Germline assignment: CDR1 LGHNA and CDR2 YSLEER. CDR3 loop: CASSQDSYLSRGRSSEQFF.

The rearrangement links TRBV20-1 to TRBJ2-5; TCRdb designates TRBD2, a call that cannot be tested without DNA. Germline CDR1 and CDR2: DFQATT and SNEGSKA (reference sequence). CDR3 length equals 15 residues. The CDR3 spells CSARGLVGRTETQYF.

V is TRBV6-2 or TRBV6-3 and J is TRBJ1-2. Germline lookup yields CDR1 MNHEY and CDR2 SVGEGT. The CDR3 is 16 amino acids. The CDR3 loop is CASSPPRGAADYGYTF.

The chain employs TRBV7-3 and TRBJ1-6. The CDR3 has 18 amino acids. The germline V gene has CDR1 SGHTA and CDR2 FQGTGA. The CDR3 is CASSLTLRAGWDNSPLHF.

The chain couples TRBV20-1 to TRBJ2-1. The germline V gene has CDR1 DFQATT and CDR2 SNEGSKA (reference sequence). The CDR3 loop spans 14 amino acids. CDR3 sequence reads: CSAEGEDSYNEQFF.

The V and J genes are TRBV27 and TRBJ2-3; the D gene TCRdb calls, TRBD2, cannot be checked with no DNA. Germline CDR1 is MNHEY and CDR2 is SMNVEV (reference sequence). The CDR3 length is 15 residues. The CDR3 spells CASSLEGLAGATQYF.

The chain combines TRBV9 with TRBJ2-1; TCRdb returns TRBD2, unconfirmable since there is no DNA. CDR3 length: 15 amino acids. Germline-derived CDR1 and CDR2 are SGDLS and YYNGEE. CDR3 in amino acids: CASSVGARSYNEQFF.

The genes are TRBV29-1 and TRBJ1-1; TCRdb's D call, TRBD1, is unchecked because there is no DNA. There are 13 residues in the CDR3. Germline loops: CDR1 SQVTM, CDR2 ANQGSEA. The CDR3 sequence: CSVDRTANTEAFF.

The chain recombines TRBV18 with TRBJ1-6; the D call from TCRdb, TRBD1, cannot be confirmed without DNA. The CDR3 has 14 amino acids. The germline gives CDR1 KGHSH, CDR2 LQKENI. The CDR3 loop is CASSQGQGNSPLHF.

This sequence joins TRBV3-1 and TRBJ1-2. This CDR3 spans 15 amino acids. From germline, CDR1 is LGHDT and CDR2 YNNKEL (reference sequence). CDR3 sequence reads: CASSQDGVRGGGYTF.

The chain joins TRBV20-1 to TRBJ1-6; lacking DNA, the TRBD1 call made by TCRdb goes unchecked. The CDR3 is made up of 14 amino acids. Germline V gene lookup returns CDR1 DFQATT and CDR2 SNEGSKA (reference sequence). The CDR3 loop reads CSASPRDTNSPLHF.

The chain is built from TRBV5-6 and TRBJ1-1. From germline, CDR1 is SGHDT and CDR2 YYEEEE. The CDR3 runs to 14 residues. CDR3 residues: CASSLGFMNTEAFF.

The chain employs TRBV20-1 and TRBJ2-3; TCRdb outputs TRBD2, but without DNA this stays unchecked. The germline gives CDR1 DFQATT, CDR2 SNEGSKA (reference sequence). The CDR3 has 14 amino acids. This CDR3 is CSAGRGGRTDTQYF.

CDR3 sequence reads: CASSWGLASYEQYF. This chain joins TRBV7-2 and TRBJ2-7; TCRdb's D gene call, TRBD2, goes unchecked for lack of DNA. Germline assignment: CDR1 SGHTA and CDR2 FQGNSA. The CDR3 is 14 amino acids.

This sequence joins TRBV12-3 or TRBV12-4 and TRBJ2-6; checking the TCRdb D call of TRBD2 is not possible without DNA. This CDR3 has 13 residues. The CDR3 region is CASTSAGANVLTF.

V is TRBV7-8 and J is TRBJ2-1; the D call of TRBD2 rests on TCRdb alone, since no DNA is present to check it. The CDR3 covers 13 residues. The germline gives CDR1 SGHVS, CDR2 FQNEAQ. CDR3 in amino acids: CASSSRLGGEQFF. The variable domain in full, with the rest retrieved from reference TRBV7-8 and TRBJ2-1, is GAGVSQSPRYKVAKRGQDVALRCDPISGHVSLFWYQQALGQGPEFLTYFQNEAQLDKSGLPSDRFFAERPEGSVSTLKIQRTQQEDSAVYLCASSSRLGGEQFFGPGTRLTVL.

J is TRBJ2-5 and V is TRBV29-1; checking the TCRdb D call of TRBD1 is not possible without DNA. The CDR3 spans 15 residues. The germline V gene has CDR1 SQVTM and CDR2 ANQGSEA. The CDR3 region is CSVARKQGAQETQYF.

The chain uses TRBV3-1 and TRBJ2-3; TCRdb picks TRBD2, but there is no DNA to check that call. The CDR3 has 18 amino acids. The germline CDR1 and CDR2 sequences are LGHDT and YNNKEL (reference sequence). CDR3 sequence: CASSPTPGLAGGTDTQYF.

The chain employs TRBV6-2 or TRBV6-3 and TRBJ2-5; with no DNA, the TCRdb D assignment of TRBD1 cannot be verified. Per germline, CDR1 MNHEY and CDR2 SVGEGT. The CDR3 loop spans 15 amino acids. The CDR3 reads CASSYAGTLQETQYF.

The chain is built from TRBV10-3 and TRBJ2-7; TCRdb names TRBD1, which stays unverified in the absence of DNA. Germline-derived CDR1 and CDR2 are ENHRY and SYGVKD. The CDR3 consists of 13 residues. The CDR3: CATIPATYTEQYF.

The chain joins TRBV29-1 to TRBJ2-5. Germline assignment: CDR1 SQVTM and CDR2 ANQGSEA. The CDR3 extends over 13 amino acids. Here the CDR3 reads CSVLRQNQETQYF.